The 17 T cell receptor beta chains below come from one sample, sequenced in a study of esophageal squamous cell carcinoma under preoperative chemotherapy. TCRdb independently ran MiXCR on the PCR reads; one entry per CDR3 protein. The sample yields over 25,000 distinct CDR3 sequences, around half seen once. As for time point: after preoperative PTX-NDP chemotherapy. Sampling was carried out from a patient given preoperative chemotherapy. Receptors were obtained from a human donor with esophageal squamous cell carcinoma. The donor label of this sample is uncertain.

Turning to this clonotype: The junction does not match germline at one end; this may be a read error. J is TRBJ2-2 and V is TRBV6-5; 7 positions agree with TRBD1. Germline assignment: CDR1 MNHEY and CDR2 SVGAGI. This CDR3 is built from 16 residues. In DNA form, the CDR3 reads TGTGCCAGCATTAGAGACGGGACAGCGAGCACCGGGGCGCTGTATTTT. Translation gives CASIRDGTASTGALYF.

A remark on this clonotype: The junction does not match germline at one end; this may be a read error. V and J are TRBV7-3 and TRBJ2-3; possibly TRBD1 or TRBD2 for D (5 bases each). The CDR3 runs to 14 residues. The germline V gene has CDR1 SGHTA and CDR2 FQGTGA. In DNA form, the CDR3 reads TGCCGCAGCTCGGGGCTAGGTACCACAAACACGCAGTATTTT. It codes for CRSSGLGTTNTQYF.

The rearrangement uses TRBV7-9 and TRBJ2-5; D possibly corresponds to TRBD2 (5 bases). The closer fit of TRBJ2-4 to the DNA end suggests the J call may be wrong. Germline V gives CDR1 SEHNR, CDR2 FQNEAQ (reference sequence). The CDR3 runs to 16 residues. As DNA, the CDR3 is TGTGCCAGCAGCGTGTTGCGCGGGCGGTCAAAAAACATTCAGTACTTC. It encodes CASSVLRGRSKNIQYF.

Concerning this clonotype: This CDR3 fails to terminate in the conserved phenylalanine or tryptophan, so it likely reflects a read error. The chain joins TRBV7-2 to TRBJ2-5; TRBD2 might be the D (7 bases). The J call may be in error: the DNA end matches TRBJ2-1 better. Germline V gene sequence: CDR1 SGHTA, CDR2 FQGNSA. This CDR3 contains 14 residues. Here the CDR3 DNA reads TGTGCCAGCAGCAGAGGGGGGGGAAAAGCGACCCAGTTCTCG. It specifies CASSRGGGKATQFS.

In its sample, this clonotype was seen many times. The V gene is TRBV6-1, the J gene TRBJ2-3; no reliable D call. The germline V gene encodes CDR1 MNHNS and CDR2 SASEGT. This CDR3 is built from 14 residues. V lost 6 bases and J lost 4, with 14 bases in between. The CDR3 DNA reads TGTGCCAGCAGGCGAGGCAGTCTTGCAGATACGCAGTATTTT. It is translated as CASRRGSLADTQYF.

This clonotype was recorded many times. A clone one base away is much larger, so this may be a read error. V is TRBV11-3 and J is TRBJ2-5; D may be TRBD1 (5 bases). V was clipped by 5 bases and J by 11 bases, with 33 bases between them. This CDR3 has 18 residues. CDR1 is SGHNT, CDR2 YENEEA, per germline. CDR3 region: CASSKVRAGQISYNEQYF. CDR3 nucleotide sequence: TGTGCCAGCAGCAAGGTAAGGGCAGGGCAGATTTCCTACAATGAGCAGTACTTC.

In its sample, this clonotype was seen once. The junction shows a germline mismatch at one end, possibly a read error. This chain joins TRBV6-1 and TRBJ2-3, with D perhaps being TRBD1 or TRBD2 (7 bases each). Germline V gene lookup returns CDR1 MNHNS and CDR2 SASEGT. The CDR3 consists of 14 residues. This CDR3 is CGSRGGFPKNTQYF. The CDR3 DNA follows: TGTGGCAGCAGGGGGGGTTTCCCCAAAAACACGCAGTATTTT.

This clonotype showed up many times. V gene TRBV12-3 or TRBV12-4 combines with J gene TRBJ2-1; TRBD1 matches 7 bases. The ends lost 5 bases at V and 3 bases at J; junction bases unmatched: 7. The CDR3 has 15 residues. The CDR3 DNA sequence: TGTGCCAGCAGTCTAGATCCAGGGGGCTACAATGAGCAGTTCTTC. This sequence encodes CASSLDPGGYNEQFF.

With regard to this clonotype: An end of the junction does not agree with germline; a read error may underlie this. The V call is TRBV7-8, the J call TRBJ2-2; D unresolved. Germline lookup yields CDR1 SGHVS and CDR2 FQNEAQ. This CDR3 comprises 16 residues. This chain's CDR3 is CASRGLEAVSTETLYF. Written as DNA, the CDR3 is TGTGCCAGCAGGGGCCTCGAGGCTGTGAGCACCGAGACGCTGTATTTT.

The chain combines TRBV6-1 with TRBJ2-3, with a possible D match to TRBD2 (5 bases). Germline assignment: CDR1 MNHNS and CDR2 SASEGT. This CDR3 has 15 residues. V was cut by 1 base and J by 11 bases, with 19 bases left in between. CDR3 coding DNA: TGTGCCAGCAGTGAAGATGGGAGACCTCCCTACGAGCAGTATTTT. This gives the protein CASSEDGRPPYEQYF.

J is TRBJ2-5 and V is TRBV4-1; D gene uncertain. CDR1 is MGHRA and CDR2 is YSYEKL in the germline V gene. This CDR3 contains 15 residues. The germline V and J ends were trimmed by 0 bases and 2 bases, with 10 bases remaining between them. The CDR3 loop is CASSQDGLGQETQYF. CDR3 sequence (DNA): TGCGCCAGCAGCCAAGATGGGCTGGGACAAGAGACCCAGTACTTC.

The sample holds many counts of this clonotype. The chain has TRBV7-8 and TRBJ2-5; D is possibly TRBD1 (5 bases). Near its end, the DNA agrees better with TRBJ2-7, so the J call may be wrong. The CDR3 extends over 15 amino acids. Looked up from germline, CDR1 is SGHVS and CDR2 is FQNEAQ. Written as DNA, the CDR3 is TGTGCCAGCAGCTTAGCGCGGTCAGGGCCAATCGAGCAGTACTTC. Its translation is CASSLARSGPIEQYF.

J is TRBJ2-5 and V is TRBV6-2 or TRBV6-3; 16 bases are a match to TRBD2. The J call may not be correct, given that the DNA end is closer to TRBJ2-7. Germline assignment: CDR1 MNHEY and CDR2 SVGEGT. This CDR3 contains 16 residues. The CDR3 is CASSYGTSGRADEQYF. The CDR3 DNA reads as TGTGCCAGCAGTTACGGGACTAGCGGGAGGGCCGACGAGCAGTACTTC.

The V call is TRBV12-3 or TRBV12-4, the J call TRBJ1-4, with D tentatively TRBD1 (6 bases). The ends were cut back, 5 bases at V and 4 bases at J, with 11 bases in the middle. The CDR3 length is 14 residues. In nucleotides, the CDR3 is TGTGCCAGCAGTACCAGCAGGGGTAATGAAAAACTGTTTTTT. It encodes CASSTSRGNEKLFF.

In regard to this clonotype: This is likely a read error, given that the CDR3 carries no conserved phenylalanine or tryptophan at its end. The limits of the CDR3 on the DNA are not certain, so only TCRdb's listed CDR3 is given. This sequence joins TRBV7-2 and TRBJ2-5; the table's D call, TRBD2, was not checked against the DNA. Inclusive of both ends, the CDR3 amounts to 16 amino acids. Germline CDR1 is SGHTA and CDR2 is FQGNSA. The CDR3 sequence: CASSLMASGGPETQYS.

V usage is TRBV27 and J usage is TRBJ1-1; D is unclear. The CDR3 is 13 residues long. Per germline, CDR1 MNHEY and CDR2 SMNVEV (reference sequence). V dropped 1 base and J dropped 0 bases, with 3 bases sitting between them. CDR3 coding DNA: TGTGCCAGCAGTTTATACGTGAACACTGAAGCTTTCTTT. Its protein is CASSLYVNTEAFF.

Note on this clonotype: A junction boundary mismatches the germline segment, possibly from a read error. The V call is TRBV6-1, the J call TRBJ2-3; possibly TRBD2 for D (7 bases). The CDR3 spans 14 residues. In germline, CDR1 is MNHNS, CDR2 SASEGT. The CDR3 sequence: CASRGGRAIDTQYF. The CDR3, as DNA: TGTGCCAGCAGGGGGGGGCGAGCCATCGATACGCAGTATTTC.